The clone carrying this T cell receptor beta chain was seen a single time. Its matching antigen is unknown. This sample stems from a study of OX40 agonist ivuxolimab in advanced cancers. Study-level information: Patients in the trial were receiving intravenous ivuxolimab every 2 weeks, at doses of 0.01 to 10 mg/kg. From 23 to 79 years was the age range, with a mean of around 60 years, and over 80% were male. General study results and limits: By week 6 at 0.1 to 3.0 mg/kg, blood CD4+ and CD8+ T cells had expanded clonally.

This table comes from immunoSEQ multiplex PCR, and its TCRdb copy is limited to in-frame clones, with some not included. The sample holds about 18,000 clones, around 80% seen once. CDR3 length equals 15 residues. Trimming removed 3 bases from V and 3 bases from J, with 15 bases in between. This specimen consisted of CD4+ or CD8+ T cells sorted from blood, obtained in a trial of the OX40 agonist ivuxolimab. V usage is TRBV23-1 and J usage is TRBJ2-7, with a possible D match to TRBD1 (5 bases). TRBV23-1 is classed as an ORF, of uncertain function. The receptor comes from an adult with an advanced solid tumor such as melanoma, head and neck, liver or kidney cancer. The CDR3 DNA reads TGCGCCAGCAGTCATTCGACGACAGATATCTACGAGCAGTACTTC. It yields the protein CASSHSTTDIYEQYF.